The present TCR beta chain was sequenced within a study of T cells in tuberculosis. Whole-study context: In South Africa, adults with active tuberculosis were compared with IGRA-negative and latently infected IGRA-positive adolescents. Whole-study results and caveats: The TCR-beta difference was not significant; alpha differences partly reflected length.

Sequencing was performed with immunoSEQ multiplex PCR; in TCRdb, only in-frame clones are kept and a portion is missing. The sample contains 30,000 to 35,000 clones, roughly 90% of which appear only once. This clone has just one count. Its specificity is not known. Looked up from germline, CDR1 is MNHNS and CDR2 is SASEGT. This CDR3 has 15 amino acids. Trimming shortened V by 1 base and J by 6 bases, and 12 bases separated the two germline ends. The sample consisted of PBMCs. This chain connects TRBV6-1 to TRBJ2-2, with TRBD2 as a possible D gene (6 bases). This TCR was recovered from a donor between 10 and 35 years old with latent tuberculosis or without tuberculosis infection. Some clones in this sample may be carry-over from other donors' samples. The CDR3 is CASSEVTSNPGELFF. The CDR3 DNA follows: TGTGCCAGCAGTGAAGTAACTAGCAATCCCGGGGAGCTGTTTTTT.